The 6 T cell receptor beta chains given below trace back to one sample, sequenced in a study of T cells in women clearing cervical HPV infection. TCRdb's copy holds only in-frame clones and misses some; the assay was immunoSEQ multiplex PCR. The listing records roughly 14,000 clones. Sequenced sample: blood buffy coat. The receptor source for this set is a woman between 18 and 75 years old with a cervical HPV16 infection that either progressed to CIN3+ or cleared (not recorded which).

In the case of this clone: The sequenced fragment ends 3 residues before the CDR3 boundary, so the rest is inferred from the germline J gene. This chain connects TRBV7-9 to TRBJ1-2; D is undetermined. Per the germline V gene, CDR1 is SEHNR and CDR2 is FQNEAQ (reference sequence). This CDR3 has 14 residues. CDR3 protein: CASSLAGSYNDYTF. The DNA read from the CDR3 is TGTGCCAGCAGCTTAGCGGGCTCCTACAATGAC.

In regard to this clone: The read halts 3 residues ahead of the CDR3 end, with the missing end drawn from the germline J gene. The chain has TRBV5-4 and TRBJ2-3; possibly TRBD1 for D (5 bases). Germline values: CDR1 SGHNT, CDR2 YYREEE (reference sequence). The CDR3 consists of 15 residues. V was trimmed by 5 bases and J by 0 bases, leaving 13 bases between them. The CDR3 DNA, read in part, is TGTGCCAGCAGTGTCGACAGCTCTAGCACAGATACG. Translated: CASSVDSSSTDT. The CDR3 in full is CASSVDSSSTDTQYF.

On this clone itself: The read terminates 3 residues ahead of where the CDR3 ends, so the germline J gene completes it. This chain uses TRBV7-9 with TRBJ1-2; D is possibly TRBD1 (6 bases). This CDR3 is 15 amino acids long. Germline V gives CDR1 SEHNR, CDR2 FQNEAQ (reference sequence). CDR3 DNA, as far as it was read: TGTGCCAGCAGCCCTAGCGGGGGCTCCTACAATGAC. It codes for CASSPSGGSYND. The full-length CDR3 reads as CASSPSGGSYNDYTF.

The CDR3 DNA, read in part, is TGTGCCAGCAGTTCAGCTAGCGGAACCACAGATACC. Translated, it gives CASSSASGTTDT. The full CDR3 protein reads CASSSASGTTDTYTF. V and J are TRBV6-2 or TRBV6-3 and TRBJ1-2, with unresolved D. Read coverage stops 3 residues before the CDR3 terminus; the germline J gene supplies the remainder. Germline CDR1 reads MNHEY; CDR2 reads SVGEGT. This CDR3 region has 15 residues.

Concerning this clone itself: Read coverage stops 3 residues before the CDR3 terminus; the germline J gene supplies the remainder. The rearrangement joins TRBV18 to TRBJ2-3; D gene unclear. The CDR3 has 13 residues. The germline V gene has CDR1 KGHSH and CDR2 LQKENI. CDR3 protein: CASSLVYQETQYF. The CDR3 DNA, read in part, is TGTGCCAGCTCCCTAGTGTACCAAGAGACG.

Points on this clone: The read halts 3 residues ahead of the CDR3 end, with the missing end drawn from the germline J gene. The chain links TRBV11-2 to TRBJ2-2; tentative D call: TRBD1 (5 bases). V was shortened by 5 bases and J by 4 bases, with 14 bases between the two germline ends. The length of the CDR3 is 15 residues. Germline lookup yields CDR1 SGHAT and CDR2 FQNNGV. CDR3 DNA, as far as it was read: TGTGCCAGCAGCCCGCAGGGTCGGGTCACCGGGGAG. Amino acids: CASSPQGRVTGE. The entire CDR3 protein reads CASSPQGRVTGELFF.